Below are 25 T cell receptor beta chains sequenced from a single sample in a study of blood T cells in healthy people across ages (dated by TCRdb to between 2015 and 2016). The library was made by 5' RACE. Sequencing relied on an Illumina HiSeq 2500. The second PCR ran for about 6 to 12 cycles and used a J-beta primer mix along with a sample-barcoded 5' primer. The public reads were reprocessed in TCRdb via fastp at Q25 and MiXCR, keeping in-frame beta chains. Entries are consolidated by CDR3 protein sequence, retaining the most common genes and DNA. The sample table contains roughly 1,300,000 distinct CDR3 sequences; only one count was recorded for 55% to 75% of them. The biggest ten clones account for about 6.3% of the sample. The sequenced sample consisted of blood. The receptors were gathered from a man aged 18 to 35 in good health.

This rearrangement joins TRBV15 to TRBJ1-5; tentative D call: TRBD1 (6 bases). V was cut by 0 bases and J by 7 bases, with 13 bases left in between. The germline gives CDR1 LNHNV, CDR2 YYDKDF (reference sequence). The CDR3 extends over 15 amino acids. CDR3 nucleotides: TGTGCCACCAGCAGAGATCAGGGGAATGGGCAGCCCCAGCATTTT. Translated: CATSRDQGNGQPQHF.

CDR3 protein: CASSQEADARTAYGYTF. The CDR3 nucleotides read TGCGCCAGCAGCCAAGAGGCCGATGCACGGACAGCCTATGGCTACACCTTC. J is TRBJ1-2 and V is TRBV4-3; TRBD1 is a possible D gene (6 bases). V was trimmed by 0 bases and J by 4 bases, leaving 18 bases between them. The germline CDR1 and CDR2 sequences are LGHNA and YSLEER. CDR3 length: 17 amino acids.

V usage is TRBV5-1 and J usage is TRBJ2-1, with 8 bases that match TRBD1. Germline V gene data show CDR1 as SGHRS and CDR2 as YFSETQ. CDR3 length equals 14 residues. The V gene end was trimmed by 5 bases and the J gene end by 8 bases; junction bases not matched to a gene: 9. The CDR3 DNA follows: TGCGCCAGCAGGAACCGCAGGGGGCTCGATGAGCAGTTCTTC. Translation: CASRNRRGLDEQFF.

This clonotype was counted many times. This chain uses TRBV7-9 with TRBJ2-1, with D tentatively TRBD1 (5 bases). The CDR3 spans 13 residues. V dropped 5 bases and J dropped 5 bases, with 10 bases sitting between them. CDR1 SEHNR and CDR2 FQNEAQ come from the germline V gene (reference sequence). The chain's CDR3 is CASSSRQHNEQFF. In DNA form, the CDR3 reads TGTGCCAGCAGCAGCAGACAGCACAATGAGCAGTTCTTC.

This chain connects TRBV4-2 to TRBJ2-7; 7 bases align to TRBD1. The germline V gene encodes CDR1 LGHNA and CDR2 YNFKEQ. The CDR3 has 15 residues. V shed 6 bases and J 5 bases; nucleotides not matched to a gene: 13. The CDR3 region is CASRLSQGSDDEQYF. The CDR3 DNA follows: TGTGCCAGCAGACTATCACAGGGGTCGGACGACGAGCAGTACTTC.

The J gene is TRBJ2-4, the V gene TRBV20-1, with D unresolved. The germline V gene encodes CDR1 DFQATT and CDR2 SNEGSKA (reference sequence). The V gene lost 3 bases and the J gene lost 4 bases, with 7 bases spanning the gap. This CDR3 is built from 12 residues. Here the CDR3 reads CSASFMKNIQYF. The CDR3, as DNA: TGCAGTGCTAGCTTCATGAAAAACATTCAGTACTTC.

DNA of the CDR3: TGTGCCAGCAGCCCCGCCAACTATAGCAATCAGCCCCAGCATTTT. Translation gives CASSPANYSNQPQHF. This chain connects TRBV7-9 to TRBJ1-5; unclear D gene. Per the germline V gene, CDR1 is SEHNR and CDR2 is FQNEAQ (reference sequence). CDR3 length: 15 amino acids. V lost 5 bases and J 0 bases, leaving 11 bases between the germline ends.

The genes are TRBV20-1 and TRBJ2-7; no clear D gene. The last part of the DNA fits TRBJ2-5 better; the J call may be wrong. Germline values: CDR1 DFQATT, CDR2 SNEGSKA (reference sequence). The CDR3 has 10 amino acids. The CDR3 spells CSAIKETQYF. The CDR3 nucleotides read TGCAGTGCTATAAAAGAGACCCAGTACTTC.

The chain couples TRBV9 to TRBJ1-1; D is perhaps TRBD1 (6 bases). Germline V gene lookup returns CDR1 SGDLS and CDR2 YYNGEE. This CDR3 region has 17 residues. V lost 3 bases, J lost 3 bases, and 21 bases lay in between. The CDR3 reads CASSAPGGGGGYTEAFF. CDR3 nucleotide sequence: TGTGCCAGCAGCGCCCCGGGGGGCGGTGGAGGATACACTGAAGCTTTCTTT. The full variable domain, its missing parts supplied by reference TRBV9 and TRBJ1-1, is DSGVTQTPKHLITATGQRVTLRCSPRSGDLSVYWYQQSLDQGLQFLIQYYNGEERAKGNILERFSAQQFPDLHSELNLSSLELGDSALYFCASSAPGGGGGYTEAFFGQGTRLTVV.

The chain combines TRBV28 with TRBJ2-7, with D unresolved. The end of the DNA is better explained by TRBJ2-5, so the J call may be wrong. Germline lookup yields CDR1 MDHEN and CDR2 SYDVKM. The CDR3 is 14 amino acids. CDR3 sequence: CASRTGLSGETQYF. The CDR3 DNA is TGTGCCAGCAGGACGGGTCTTAGTGGGGAGACCCAGTACTTC.

This clonotype has only a few counts. The V call is TRBV29-1, the J call TRBJ1-2, with 8 bases fitting TRBD1. V dropped 4 bases and J dropped 3; count of bases not matched to a gene: 4. Germline V gives CDR1 SQVTM, CDR2 ANQGSEA. CDR3 length: 13 residues. DNA of the CDR3: TGCAGCGTTGCGGACAGGGCCCACTATGGCTACACCTTC. This codes for CSVADRAHYGYTF. Looking up the rest from reference TRBV29-1 and TRBJ1-2 gives the full variable domain: SAVISQKPSRDICQRGTSLTIQCQVDSQVTMMFWYRQQPGQSLTLIATANQGSEATYESGFVIDKFPISRPNLTFSTLTVSNMSPEDSSIYLCSVADRAHYGYTFGSGTRLTVV.

This clonotype was seen a few times. This sequence joins TRBV7-2 and TRBJ2-3, with 8 bases lining up with TRBD1. CDR3 length: 14 amino acids. V was clipped by 5 bases and J by 6 bases; unmatched bases: 7. Germline V gives CDR1 SGHTA, CDR2 FQGNSA. CDR3: CASSPTGGADTQYF. CDR3 coding DNA: TGTGCCAGCAGCCCAACAGGGGGAGCGGATACGCAGTATTTT.

J is TRBJ1-5 and V is TRBV2; TRBD1 is a possible D gene (5 bases). With 7 bases removed from V and 6 bases from J, the gap between germline ends came to 10 bases. This CDR3 has 12 amino acids. Looked up from germline, CDR1 is SNHLY and CDR2 is FYNNEI. CDR3 region: CASTWGSQPQHF. CDR3 nucleotides: TGTGCCAGCACCTGGGGGTCTCAGCCCCAGCATTTT.

This clonotype was found a few times. The rearrangement joins TRBV7-8 to TRBJ2-7; D is unclear. The J call may not be correct, given that the DNA end is closer to TRBJ2-5. The germline gives CDR1 SGHVS, CDR2 FQNEAQ. CDR3 size: 14 residues. DNA for the CDR3: TGTGCCAGCAGCTTAGATTCAGCGTGGGAGACCCAGTACTTC. This sequence encodes CASSLDSAWETQYF.

V is TRBV20-1 and J is TRBJ1-1; the D gene is possibly TRBD1 (5 bases). In germline, CDR1 is DFQATT, CDR2 SNEGSKA (reference sequence). V gave up 0 bases and J gave up 11 bases, with 16 bases separating them. The CDR3 has 13 amino acids. The CDR3 spells CSARDELGDLAFF. The CDR3, as DNA: TGCAGTGCTAGAGATGAGTTAGGGGACCTCGCTTTCTTT.

The V gene is TRBV28, the J gene TRBJ2-7; D is unclear. Trimming shortened V by 6 bases and J by 5 bases, and 14 bases separated the two germline ends. This CDR3 has 13 residues. The germline CDR1 and CDR2 sequences are MDHEN and SYDVKM. This chain's CDR3 is CASRTEILDEQYF. DNA of the CDR3: TGTGCCAGCAGGACGGAGATCCTAGACGAGCAGTACTTC.

The V and J genes are TRBV4-1 and TRBJ2-1; maybe TRBD1 (5 bases). The end of the DNA aligns better with TRBJ2-7, so the J call may be wrong. In germline, CDR1 is MGHRA, CDR2 YSYEKL. This CDR3 has 15 residues. CDR3 residues: CASSQVYQGGYEQYF. The CDR3 DNA reads TGCGCCAGCAGCCAAGTCTACCAGGGCGGCTACGAGCAGTACTTC.

The chain is built from TRBV7-9 and TRBJ2-6; weak D call: TRBD2 (5 bases). V gave up 1 base and J gave up 2 bases, with 12 bases separating them. Looked up from germline, CDR1 is SEHNR and CDR2 is FQNEAQ (reference sequence). CDR3 length: 17 amino acids. CDR3 DNA: TGTGCCAGCAGCTTAGGCCTCGGGGAGCCTGGGGCCAACGTCCTGACTTTC. This translates into CASSLGLGEPGANVLTF. Full variable domain (rest looked up from reference TRBV7-9 and TRBJ2-6): DTGVSQNPRHKITKRGQNVTFRCDPISEHNRLYWYRQTLGQGPEFLTYFQNEAQLEKSRLLSDRFSAERPKGSFSTLEIQRTEQGDSAMYLCASSLGLGEPGANVLTFGAGSRLTVL.

The chain employs TRBV15 and TRBJ2-5, with 8 bases matching TRBD2. Germline assignment: CDR1 LNHNV and CDR2 YYDKDF (reference sequence). The CDR3 has 14 residues. J gave up 2 bases and V 4 bases, and 3 bases lay outside the gene matches. The CDR3 nucleotides read TGTGCCACCAGCACGACGGGGGGGCAAGAGACCCAGTACTTC. It is translated as CATSTTGGQETQYF.

The CDR3 DNA is TGTGCCAGCAAGACAGGGACCCACGGCTACACCTTC. Residues: CASKTGTHGYTF. This chain uses TRBV28 with TRBJ1-2; TRBD1 aligns across 7 bases. Germline lookup yields CDR1 MDHEN and CDR2 SYDVKM. The CDR3 loop spans 12 amino acids. V was clipped by 7 bases and J by 8 bases; unmatched bases: 7.

The chain joins TRBV5-6 to TRBJ1-2, with D hard to call. The CDR3 contains 14 residues. V was trimmed by 5 bases and J by 2 bases, leaving 13 bases between them. Germline CDR1 SGHDT, CDR2 YYEEEE. CDR3 nucleotide sequence: TGTGCCAGCAGAGCGTCCGGGCCGAACTATGGCTACACCTTC. It codes for CASRASGPNYGYTF.

This clonotype came up a few times. V and J are TRBV28 and TRBJ2-5; 9 nucleotides agree with TRBD1. V gave up 5 bases and J gave up 1 base; unmatched junction bases: 8. CDR1 is MDHEN and CDR2 is SYDVKM in the germline V gene. CDR3 length: 16 amino acids. CDR3 in DNA: TGTGCCAGCAGTCCAGGGACAGGGTTACCCCAAGAGACCCAGTACTTC. It specifies CASSPGTGLPQETQYF.

A few counts support this clonotype. The chain recombines TRBV7-9 with TRBJ2-7, with D perhaps matching TRBD1 (6 bases). The CDR3 totals 12 residues. In germline, CDR1 is SEHNR, CDR2 FQNEAQ (reference sequence). V gave up 4 bases and J gave up 3 bases, with 7 bases separating them. Here the CDR3 DNA reads TGTGCCAGCAGCTGGGACAACTACGAGCAGTACTTC. Its translation is CASSWDNYEQYF.

J is TRBJ2-2 and V is TRBV15; no definite D call. The CDR3 has 13 residues. The germline V gene encodes CDR1 LNHNV and CDR2 YYDKDF (reference sequence). The germline V and J ends were trimmed by 9 bases and 0 bases, with 8 bases remaining between them. CDR3 sequence: CATDIANTGELFF. The CDR3 nucleotides are TGTGCCACTGATATCGCGAACACCGGGGAGCTGTTTTTT.

The chain recombines TRBV5-1 with TRBJ1-1; perhaps TRBD1 as D (6 bases). Germline CDR1 is SGHRS and CDR2 is YFSETQ. The CDR3 runs 14 residues. Between the trimmed V and J ends, which lost 0 bases and 4 bases, there was a span of 10 bases. The CDR3 protein is CASSLAAGATEAFF. CDR3 nucleotides: TGCGCCAGCAGCTTGGCCGCAGGGGCCACTGAAGCTTTCTTT.